This TCR beta chain was sequenced for a study of early T cells in non-severe SARS-CoV-2 infection. Study background: The authors sequenced bulk RNA from unsorted whole blood, leaving chains unpaired.

Study outcomes and limitations: In VDJdb matching, anti-spike CD8 responses were favored while private and CD4 specificities went missing.

Unique molecular identifiers (one per individual cDNA molecule) were attached. From the 5' RACE reads, TCRdb called clonotypes with MiXCR, one entry per CDR3 protein. The repertoire holds about 100,000 distinct CDR3 sequences, with around 12% as singletons. The CDR3 covers 15 residues. Germline V gene lookup returns CDR1 SGHAT and CDR2 FQNNGV. V dropped 2 bases and J dropped 1 base, with 11 bases sitting between them. As to this clonotype: Its antigen is as yet unknown.

Sequenced input: whole blood. The origin of this receptor is an adult who was a healthcare worker with PCR-confirmed SARS-CoV-2 infection or an uninfected control (not recorded which). The chain links TRBV11-2 to TRBJ2-5, with D perhaps matching TRBD1 (5 bases). The DNA of the CDR3 is TGTGCCAGCAGCTTACGCTACACAGGCCAAGAGACCCAGTACTTC. It encodes CASSLRYTGQETQYF.